This T cell receptor beta chain was recorded in a study of CD8 T cells in ankylosing spondylitis. The table lists this clonotype with a few counts. Its antigen is currently unknown. Trimming cost V 3 bases and J 4 bases, with 16 bases left between them. Per the germline V gene, CDR1 is SGHRS and CDR2 is YFSETQ. The CDR3 consists of 15 residues. MiXCR was run by TCRdb on the 5' RACE reads, yielding one entry per CDR3 protein. The table records under 450,000 distinct CDR3 sequences, roughly 17% of them present only once. Study-wide results and caveats: Typical of ankylosing spondylitis blood, it appeared, was a TCR beta motif of eight highly homologous variants.

The sequence came from a male donor with ankylosing spondylitis. The sequenced sample was blood, either unsorted or a sorted T cell fraction (not recorded which). The chain carries TRBV5-1 and TRBJ2-5; D may be TRBD1 (5 bases). CDR3 coding DNA: TGCGCCAGCAGCTCCGGACACGGGTACGGAGAGACCCAGTACTTC. It codes for CASSSGHGYGETQYF.